A single sample is the source of the 32 T cell receptor beta chains below, sequenced in a study of Ad26.COV2.S vaccination and SARS-CoV-2 variants. Sequencing used immunoSEQ multiplex PCR; TCRdb keeps in-frame clones, though not all of them. Of hundreds of thousands of clones in the sample, about nine tenths were seen once. Treatment denoted: some 19 received Ad26.COV2.S at low or high dose, single or two shots; about 5 received placebo; per-sample allocation not given. Sampling took place 63 days after the first vaccine or placebo injection. Sequenced here: peripheral blood, sampled in a trial of Ad26.COV2.S vaccine versus placebo. These receptors originate from a person aged 18-60 years who received the Ad26.COV2.S COVID-19 vaccine or a placebo.

The CDR3 spells CASSLSGAQHGEKLFF. The CDR3, as DNA: TGCGCCAGCAGCCTAAGCGGGGCCCAGCATGGCGAAAAACTGTTTTTT. The genes are TRBV4-3 and TRBJ1-4, with a tentative D call TRBD1 (5 bases). The germline V gene has CDR1 LGHNA and CDR2 YSLEER. CDR3 length equals 16 residues. Trimming cost V 4 bases and J 8 bases, with 20 bases left between them.

This clone has a single count. The rearrangement joins TRBV19 to TRBJ2-7; 9 bases agree with TRBD1. There are 15 residues in the CDR3. The V segment lost 0 bases and the J segment 2 bases; nucleotides outside the gene matches: 2. Germline-derived CDR1 and CDR2 are LNHDA and SQIVND (reference sequence). This chain's CDR3 is CASSIEGTGTYEQYF. The CDR3 DNA sequence: TGTGCCAGTAGTATAGAAGGGACAGGGACCTACGAGCAGTACTTC.

This chain joins TRBV4-1 and TRBJ2-7; 7 bases agree with TRBD2. Trimming removed 1 base from V and 5 bases from J; junction bases left unmatched: 14. Germline V CDR1 and CDR2: MGHRA, YSYEKL. CDR3 length: 17 residues. CDR3 DNA sequence: TGCGCCAGCAGCCAAGGAGGTTTGAAAGCGGGGATTGACGAGCAGTACTTC. This translates into CASSQGGLKAGIDEQYF.

The rearrangement joins TRBV5-4 to TRBJ2-6; D call uncertain. Germline CDR1 reads SGHNT; CDR2 reads YYREEE (reference sequence). The CDR3 totals 15 residues. V was cut by 6 bases and J by 4 bases, with 14 bases left in between. The CDR3 protein is CASIGRQAGANVLTF. CDR3 in DNA: TGTGCCAGCATAGGTCGGCAGGCAGGGGCCAACGTCCTGACTTTC.

The gene calls are TRBV29-1 and TRBJ2-7, with 15 bases aligning to TRBD2. The ends lost 6 bases at V and 6 bases at J; junction bases unmatched: 0. Germline-derived CDR1 and CDR2 are SQVTM and ANQGSEA. The CDR3 consists of 12 residues. This CDR3 reads CSVGLAGGEQYF. The DNA of the CDR3 is TGCAGCGTGGGACTAGCGGGAGGCGAGCAGTACTTC.

This clone was detected only once. V gene TRBV6-5 combines with J gene TRBJ1-3; D gene unclear. Germline V CDR1 and CDR2: MNHEY, SVGAGI. The CDR3 length is 15 residues. V lost 5 bases and J 0 bases, leaving 11 bases between the germline ends. The chain's CDR3 is CASSRLGHSGNTIYF. In DNA, the CDR3 is TGTGCCAGCAGTCGGCTCGGGCACTCTGGAAACACCATATATTTT.

CDR3 sequence (DNA): TGTGCCAGCAGCTTAGCCGGGATAGGACGAGGCGATGAAAAACTGTTTTTT. Translating gives CASSLAGIGRGDEKLFF. J is TRBJ1-4 and V is TRBV7-9; D call uncertain. V was pared by 0 bases and J by 6 bases, with 17 bases between. CDR3 size: 17 residues. The germline gives CDR1 SEHNR, CDR2 FQNEAQ (reference sequence).

V is TRBV7-2 and J is TRBJ2-1; 7 bases match TRBD1. Losses at the gene ends were 5 bases for V and 6 bases for J; bases not matched to a gene: 7. Germline assignment: CDR1 SGHTA and CDR2 FQGNSA. There are 14 residues in the CDR3. CDR3 coding DNA: TGTGCCAGCAGCGAGAGACAGGGTAGCAATGAGCAGTTCTTC. Translation gives CASSERQGSNEQFF.

This chain links TRBV29-1 with TRBJ1-3, with D tentatively TRBD1 (6 bases). CDR3 size: 15 residues. Germline V gene sequence: CDR1 SQVTM, CDR2 ANQGSEA. V lost 4 bases and J 1 base, leaving 14 bases between the germline ends. The CDR3 nucleotides are TGCAGCGTTGGCCGAGCGCAGGGGTCTGGAAACACCATATATTTT. Translation: CSVGRAQGSGNTIYF.

The chain joins TRBV12-3 or TRBV12-4 to TRBJ1-2; unclear D gene. The CDR3 runs to 13 residues. V was cut by 1 base and J by 7 bases, with 10 bases left in between. The CDR3 loop reads CASSLGAVGGYTF. DNA for the CDR3: TGTGCCAGCAGTTTAGGGGCCGTGGGTGGCTACACCTTC.

The chain links TRBV7-9 to TRBJ1-4; TRBD1 is a possible D gene (6 bases). CDR1 and CDR2 (germline): SEHNR, FQNEAQ (reference sequence). The V end lost 6 bases, the J end lost 3 bases, and 11 bases lay between the germline ends. The CDR3 has 14 residues. CDR3 sequence (DNA): TGTGCCAGCAGGGAGGCAGGGGCTAATGAAAAACTGTTTTTT. Encoded protein: CASREAGANEKLFF.

The chain combines TRBV5-1 with TRBJ2-3, with TRBD2 matching 14 bases. Losses at the gene ends were 0 bases for V and 2 bases for J; bases not matched to a gene: 2. The CDR3 spans 17 residues. CDR1 and CDR2 from the germline V gene are SGHRS and YFSETQ. CDR3 DNA: TGCGCCAGCAGCTTGGCGGGACTAGCGGGGGCCACAGATACGCAGTATTTT. Protein: CASSLAGLAGATDTQYF.

The chain links TRBV12-3 or TRBV12-4 to TRBJ1-5; D uncertain. This CDR3 region has 12 residues. Trimming removed 3 bases from V and 4 bases from J, with 4 bases in between. DNA for the CDR3: TGTGCCAGCAGTTTCGGGAATCAGCCCCAGCATTTT. This codes for CASSFGNQPQHF.

V is TRBV4-1 and J is TRBJ1-1; TRBD1 aligns across 8 bases. The CDR3 totals 15 residues. J was trimmed by 0 bases and V by 8 bases; bases with no gene match: 8. Germline lookup yields CDR1 MGHRA and CDR2 YSYEKL. The CDR3 region has the DNA TGCGCCAGCTCCGCCCGGACAGGGATGAACACTGAAGCTTTCTTT. Protein sequence: CASSARTGMNTEAFF.

V usage is TRBV4-2 and J usage is TRBJ1-5; 9 positions match TRBD1. The CDR3 is 15 amino acids. The germline gives CDR1 LGHNA, CDR2 YNFKEQ. After removal of 4 bases from V and 1 base from J, the junction contained 2 bases not matched to a gene. CDR3 sequence (DNA): TGTGCCAGCAGCCGCGGGACAGGGAGCAATCAGCCCCAGCATTTT. Its translation: CASSRGTGSNQPQHF.

This chain uses TRBV28 with TRBJ2-2; D gene unclear. Looked up from germline, CDR1 is MDHEN and CDR2 is SYDVKM. V was shortened by 6 bases and J by 3 bases, with 5 bases between the two germline ends. The CDR3 runs to 12 residues. CDR3 loop: CASRVYTGELFF. CDR3 DNA sequence: TGTGCCAGCAGGGTTTACACCGGGGAGCTGTTTTTT. The complete variable domain, with remaining parts taken from reference TRBV28 and TRBJ2-2, reads DVKVTQSSRYLVKRTGEKVFLECVQDMDHENMFWYRQDPGLGLRLIYFSYDVKMKEKGDIPEGYSVSREKKERFSLILESASTNQTSMYLCASRVYTGELFFGEGSRLTVL.

V is TRBV7-9 and J is TRBJ1-2; the match to TRBD1 covers 7 bases. CDR1 and CDR2 from the germline V gene are SEHNR and FQNEAQ (reference sequence). The CDR3 spans 14 residues. Losses at the gene ends were 5 bases for V and 0 bases for J; bases not matched to a gene: 3. CDR3: CASSHGQANYGYTF. The CDR3 region has the DNA TGTGCCAGCAGCCACGGACAGGCTAACTATGGCTACACCTTC. The full variable domain, with the rest looked up from reference TRBV7-9 and TRBJ1-2, is DTGVSQNPRHKITKRGQNVTFRCDPISEHNRLYWYRQTLGQGPEFLTYFQNEAQLEKSRLLSDRFSAERPKGSFSTLEIQRTEQGDSAMYLCASSHGQANYGYTFGSGTRLTVV.

The CDR3 is CASSLLGTGGLSGYTF. The CDR3 DNA sequence: TGTGCCAGCAGTTTACTAGGGACAGGGGGCTTGTCTGGCTACACCTTC. J is TRBJ1-2 and V is TRBV27, with 12 bases matching TRBD1. V lost 2 bases and J lost 7; bases outside the gene matches: 8. Germline V gene data show CDR1 as MNHEY and CDR2 as SMNVEV (reference sequence). This CDR3 is built from 16 residues.

This chain joins TRBV6-5 and TRBJ1-1, with D uncertain. The CDR3 is made up of 13 amino acids. Deletions cut 6 bases from V and 0 bases from J, with 8 bases between. The germline V gene has CDR1 MNHEY and CDR2 SVGAGI. The DNA of the CDR3 is TGTGCCAGCAGAAATCGTATGAACACTGAAGCTTTCTTT. Translated, it gives CASRNRMNTEAFF.

V is TRBV7-3 and J is TRBJ2-6, with D maybe TRBD1 (6 bases). The CDR3 has 14 residues. The V gene lost 3 bases and the J gene lost 4 bases, with 7 bases spanning the gap. The V gene's germline CDR1 is SGHTA and CDR2 FQGTGA. The CDR3 region has the DNA TGTGCCAGCAGCTTCGGGACAGGGGCCAACGTCCTGACTTTC. Translating gives CASSFGTGANVLTF.

V usage is TRBV3-1 (or the pseudogene TRBV3-2) and J usage is TRBJ1-6; TRBD1 aligns across 7 bases. J was trimmed by 9 bases and V by 9 bases; bases with no gene match: 11. Germline V gives CDR1 LGHDT, CDR2 YNNKEL (reference sequence). The CDR3 is made up of 14 amino acids. The CDR3 sequence is CASNRDSLSSPLHF. In DNA form, the CDR3 reads TGTGCCAGTAACCGGGACAGCCTCTCTTCACCCCTCCACTTT.

Of note for this clone: The identical CDR3 is also encoded by other nucleotide sequences in the sample. The rearrangement joins TRBV19 to TRBJ2-2; no definite D call. Germline V gene sequence: CDR1 LNHDA, CDR2 SQIVND (reference sequence). The CDR3 sequence is 12 residues long. Trimming stripped 7 bases from V and 1 base from J, with 4 bases between. CDR3 nucleotides: TGTGCCAGTAAGAAGAACACCGGGGAGCTGTTTTTT. Protein: CASKKNTGELFF.

This clone was recorded once. The rearrangement links TRBV29-1 to TRBJ1-1; a possible D gene is TRBD1 (6 bases). The germline V gene has CDR1 SQVTM and CDR2 ANQGSEA. The CDR3 extends over 13 amino acids. V lost 8 bases and J 1 base, leaving 14 bases between the germline ends. The CDR3 loop is CSTSTGTNTEAFF. The CDR3 coding sequence is TGCAGCACAAGTACAGGGACGAACACTGAAGCTTTCTTT.

CDR3 sequence (DNA): TGTGCCAGTAGGGATAAGTCAGGGAATTTTTACTCCGGGGAGCTGTTTTTT. Encoded protein: CASRDKSGNFYSGELFF. The chain couples TRBV19 to TRBJ2-2, with D maybe TRBD1 (5 bases). The CDR3 covers 17 residues. Trimming cost V 6 bases and J 6 bases, with 23 bases left between them. In germline, CDR1 is LNHDA, CDR2 SQIVND (reference sequence).

The chain combines TRBV28 with TRBJ2-7, with 8 nucleotides matching TRBD2. The CDR3 extends over 14 amino acids. Germline V CDR1 and CDR2: MDHEN, SYDVKM. V was clipped by 3 bases and J by 2 bases; unmatched bases: 3. The CDR3 is CASSFSGGAYEQYF. CDR3 in DNA: TGTGCCAGCAGTTTTTCGGGGGGGGCCTACGAGCAGTACTTC.

J is TRBJ2-6 and V is TRBV12-5; 7 bases line up with TRBD2. In germline, CDR1 is LGHNT, CDR2 FRNRAP. V shed 9 bases and J 0 bases; nucleotides not matched to a gene: 8. This CDR3 region has 16 residues. The DNA for the CDR3 is TGTGCTAGAATGGAAGCGGGGAGCTCTGGGGCCAACGTCCTGACTTTC. This translates into CARMEAGSSGANVLTF.

This sequence joins TRBV9 and TRBJ2-7; 9 nucleotides align to TRBD1. The CDR3 runs 15 residues. V was pared by 4 bases and J by 3 bases, with 8 bases of the junction left unmatched. The germline V gene encodes CDR1 SGDLS and CDR2 YYNGEE. CDR3 amino acids: CASSPYRGRGYEQYF. The CDR3 DNA is TGTGCCAGCAGCCCGTACAGGGGGCGCGGCTACGAGCAGTACTTC. Full variable domain (outside the CDR3, taken from reference TRBV9 and TRBJ2-7): DSGVTQTPKHLITATGQRVTLRCSPRSGDLSVYWYQQSLDQGLQFLIQYYNGEERAKGNILERFSAQQFPDLHSELNLSSLELGDSALYFCASSPYRGRGYEQYFGPGTRLTVT.

V is TRBV27 and J is TRBJ2-7; D gene unclear. From germline, CDR1 is MNHEY and CDR2 SMNVEV (reference sequence). This CDR3 is built from 12 residues. The ends were cut back, 5 bases at V and 2 bases at J, with 7 bases in the middle. CDR3 nucleotides: TGTGCCAGCAGTGCCAGTACCTACGAGCAGTACTTC. It is translated as CASSASTYEQYF.

The rearrangement joins TRBV4-2 to TRBJ1-2; D is uncertain. The CDR3 covers 12 residues. Germline V lookup: CDR1 LGHNA, CDR2 YNFKEQ. V lost 0 bases and J lost 6, with 5 bases in between. The CDR3 sequence: CASSQDSHGYTF. The CDR3, as DNA: TGTGCCAGCAGCCAAGATAGCCATGGCTACACCTTC.

This clone has just a few counts. The chain has TRBV6-2 or TRBV6-3 and TRBJ1-6; D is undetermined. V was pared by 6 bases and J by 12 bases, with 12 bases between. Germline-derived CDR1 and CDR2 are MNHEY and SVGEGT. The CDR3 runs 12 residues. CDR3 DNA: TGTGCCAGCAGCCCCCCGGGTGAACCCCTCCACTTT. Protein: CASSPPGEPLHF.

Written as DNA, the CDR3 is TGTGCCAGCAGCTCACTAGCGGGAGGTAGCAATGAGCAGTTCTTC. Protein: CASSSLAGGSNEQFF. This chain links TRBV7-2 with TRBJ2-1; 12 bases agree with TRBD2. V lost 4 bases and J lost 6; bases outside the gene matches: 4. CDR1 and CDR2 from the germline V gene are SGHTA and FQGNSA. CDR3 length equals 15 residues.

This chain connects TRBV4-3 to TRBJ1-4; possibly TRBD1 for D (5 bases). The germline gives CDR1 LGHNA, CDR2 YSLEER. V was clipped by 3 bases and J by 6 bases, with 17 bases between them. There are 16 residues in the CDR3. In DNA form, the CDR3 reads TGCGCCAGCAGCCAGGCCAGATGGCAGGGCTATGAAAAACTGTTTTTT. This sequence encodes CASSQARWQGYEKLFF.